This TCR beta chain was obtained from a study of cytomegalovirus exposure and HLA in healthy donors. The CDR3 loop spans 12 amino acids. Germline-derived CDR1 and CDR2 are MNHEY and SMNVEV (reference sequence). The V end was cut by 3 bases, the J end by 8 bases, with 7 bases between. The PCR had 60 Vbeta and 13 Jbeta primers. Libraries were prepared by immunoSEQ multiplex PCR; TCRdb keeps only in-frame clonotypes and omits some of them. This table has 250,000 to 300,000 clones, about 83% appearing once. This chain uses TRBV27 with TRBJ1-4, with D perhaps TRBD1 (5 bases). The source of this sequence is a woman aged 40 to 50 in good health and CMV-seropositive. The specimen was PBMCs. CDR3 coding DNA: TGTGCCAGCAGTTTCCAGGGCGAAAAACTGTTTTTT. Residues: CASSFQGEKLFF.